This TCR beta chain was retrieved from a study of blood T cell repertoires in COVID-19. Study-level information: The United States, Italy and Spain provided the acute and convalescent COVID-19 samples.

TCRdb keeps only in-frame clones here, not all; method: immunoSEQ multiplex PCR. The sample records under 350,000 clones, 85% to 90% being singletons. This sequence originates from a man between 35 and 55 years old with acute or convalescent COVID-19. The material sequenced was peripheral blood.

The CDR3 region is CATSDSTGGDQPQHF. The DNA of the CDR3 is TGTGCCACCAGTGATTCGACAGGGGGCGATCAGCCCCAGCATTTT. The chain uses TRBV24-1 and TRBJ1-5, with 10 bases matching TRBD1. In germline, CDR1 is KGHDR, CDR2 SFDVKD. V gave up 2 bases and J gave up 5 bases; unmatched junction bases: 2. The CDR3 length is 15 residues.